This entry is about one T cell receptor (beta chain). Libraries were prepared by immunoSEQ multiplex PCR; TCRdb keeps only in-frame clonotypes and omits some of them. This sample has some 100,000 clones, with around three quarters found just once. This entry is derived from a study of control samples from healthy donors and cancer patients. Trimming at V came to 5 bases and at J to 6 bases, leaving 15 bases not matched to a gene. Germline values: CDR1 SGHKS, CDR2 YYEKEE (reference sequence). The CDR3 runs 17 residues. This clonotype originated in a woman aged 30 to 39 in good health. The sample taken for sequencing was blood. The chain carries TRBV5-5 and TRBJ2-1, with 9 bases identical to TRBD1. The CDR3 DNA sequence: TGTGCCAGCAGTTCCGGGACAGGGTCCCTCCCCGTCAATGAGCAGTTCTTC. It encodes CASSSGTGSLPVNEQFF.